This T cell receptor (beta chain) is drawn from a study of a mutant IDH1 vaccine in newly diagnosed glioma. Clones were sequenced by immunoSEQ multiplex PCR, and TCRdb holds only the in-frame ones, with some missing. Among roughly 38,000 clones listed, roughly 78% were seen once. Trimming cost V 10 bases and J 3 bases, with 19 bases left between them. Germline CDR1 is WSHSY and CDR2 is SAAADI. CDR3 length: 14 amino acids. Time point described: baseline, week 1 (first vaccination visit). This sample's treatment: pre-vaccination baseline after standard-of-care therapy. This sequence was found in a man aged 40-50 years with glioma. Some clones in this sample may be carry-over from other donors' samples. J is TRBJ2-7 and V is TRBV10-2, with D perhaps TRBD1 or TRBD2 (6 bases each). Sample: PBMCs, taken from a glioma patient treated with radiotherapy, temozolomide or both. CDR3 nucleotide sequence: TGCGCCACCCGCTTCGGGGGCCCGGGCTACGAGCAGTACTTC. Its translation is CATRFGGPGYEQYF.